This entry concerns a single T cell receptor beta chain. This specimen belongs to a study of T cell changes during pregnancy in multiple sclerosis. The germline CDR1 and CDR2 sequences are SEHNR and FQNEAQ (reference sequence). V gave up 11 bases and J gave up 4 bases; unmatched junction bases: 3. The CDR3 totals 12 residues. Assay used: immunoSEQ multiplex PCR; TCRdb lists only in-frame clones, some missing. The sample comprises around 25,000 clones, around 90% of which are singletons, and around 9.2% rests with the top ten. The sequence derives from a female donor in good health, enrolled as a control in a pregnancy study. This material consisted of CD8+ T cells from peripheral blood mononuclear cells, taken in the third trimester of pregnancy. The rearrangement links TRBV7-9 to TRBJ1-1, with 11 bases that match TRBD1. The CDR3 sequence: CAGQGARTEAFF. The CDR3, as DNA: TGTGCCGGACAGGGGGCGCGCACTGAAGCTTTCTTT. The variable domain in full, with the rest retrieved from reference TRBV7-9 and TRBJ1-1, is DTGVSQNPRHKITKRGQNVTFRCDPISEHNRLYWYRQTLGQGPEFLTYFQNEAQLEKSRLLSDRFSAERPKGSFSTLEIQRTEQGDSAMYLCAGQGARTEAFFGQGTRLTVV.